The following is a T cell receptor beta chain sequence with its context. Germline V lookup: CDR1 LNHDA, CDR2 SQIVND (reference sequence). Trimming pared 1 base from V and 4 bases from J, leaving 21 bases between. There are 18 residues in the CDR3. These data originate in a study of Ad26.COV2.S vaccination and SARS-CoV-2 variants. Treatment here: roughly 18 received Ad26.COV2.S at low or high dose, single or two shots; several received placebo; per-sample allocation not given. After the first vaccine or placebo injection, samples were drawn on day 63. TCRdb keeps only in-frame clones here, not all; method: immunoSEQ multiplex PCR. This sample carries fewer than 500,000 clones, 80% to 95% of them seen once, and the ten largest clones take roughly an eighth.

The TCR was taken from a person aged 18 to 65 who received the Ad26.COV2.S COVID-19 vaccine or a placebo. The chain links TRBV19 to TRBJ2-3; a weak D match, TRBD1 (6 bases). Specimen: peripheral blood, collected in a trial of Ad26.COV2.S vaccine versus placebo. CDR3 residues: CASSIVGFRQVGSDTQYF. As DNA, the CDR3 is TGTGCCAGTAGTATAGTAGGATTTCGACAGGTTGGTTCAGATACGCAGTATTTT.